The rows below give T cell receptor beta chains drawn from one sample of a study of T cell repertoires in cytomegalovirus infection. Each CDR3 protein is one row after TCRdb ran MiXCR on the reads. The sample records approximately 500,000 distinct CDR3 sequences, around 27% being singletons. Sequencing was done on a sample of PBMCs. The origin of the receptors is a human donor in good health (CMV status not recorded). Some clones in this sample may be carry-over from other donors' samples. Both conserved end residues are part of each CDR3. A D gene is named only where the DNA matches it firmly. A clone size is listed for some rows: how often the clone was seen (once, few, many), or a class if it is expanded.

TRBJ2-1 | TRBV20-1 | - | - | CSAHTGSEQFF | TGCAGTGCTCATACAGGGTCTGAGCAGTTCTTC
TRBJ2-5 | TRBV6-2/TRBV6-3 | few | TRBD2 | CATRERESVETQYF | TGTGCCACCCGCGAGCGGGAGTCCGTGGAGACCCAGTACTTC
TRBJ2-7 | TRBV3-1 | - | - | CASSQGLGEQYF | TGCGCCAGCAGCCAAGGGCTAGGGGAGCAGTACTTC
TRBJ2-1 | TRBV20-1 | - | TRBD2 | CSARRASGYNEQFF | TGCAGTGCTCGAAGGGCTAGCGGGTACAATGAGCAGTTCTTC
TRBJ2-7 | TRBV7-2 | - | - | CASSLTRQSEQYF | TGTGCCAGCAGCTTAACTCGACAGAGCGAGCAGTACTTC
TRBJ2-3 | TRBV5-8 | few | TRBD2 | CASVLAGYSTDTQYF | TGTGCCAGCGTGCTAGCGGGGTATAGCACAGATACGCAGTATTTT
TRBJ2-1 | TRBV20-1 | - | - | CSARVRVGPYNEQFF | TGCAGTGCTAGAGTCCGAGTGGGACCCTACAATGAGCAGTTCTTC
TRBJ2-5 | TRBV5-4 | - | - | CASSLVGVGGETQYF | TGTGCCAGCAGCTTGGTAGGGGTCGGCGGGGAGACCCAGTACTTC
TRBJ1-5 | TRBV7-8 | many | - | CASSLVRAGNQPQHF | TGTGCCAGCAGCTTAGTCAGGGCGGGCAATCAGCCCCAGCATTTT
TRBJ2-7 | TRBV29-1 | - | TRBD2 | CSVQGLAPNEQYF | TGCAGCGTACAGGGACTAGCTCCAAACGAGCAGTACTTC
TRBJ2-1 | TRBV7-9 | - | TRBD1 | CASSFPPDRALYNEQFF | TGTGCCAGCAGCTTCCCCCCGGACAGGGCCCTCTACAATGAGCAGTTCTTC
TRBJ1-3 | TRBV9 | few | - | CASAFGSSGNTIYF | TGTGCCAGCGCCTTCGGCAGCTCTGGAAACACCATATATTTT
TRBJ2-3 | TRBV7-6 | few | - | CASNPGLGGTDTQYF | TGTGCCAGCAATCCCGGGCTAGGAGGCACAGATACGCAGTATTTT
TRBJ2-2 | TRBV6-1 | - | - | CASRENRGGGELFF | TGTGCCAGCAGGGAAAACAGGGGAGGCGGGGAGCTGTTTTTT
TRBJ1-2 | TRBV7-2 | many | - | CASSRDQRYGYTF | TGTGCCAGCAGCCGTGACCAGCGGTATGGCTACACCTTC
TRBJ2-3 | TRBV5-1 | - | TRBD2 | CASSLTGGIDTQYF | TGCGCCAGCAGCTTAACGGGAGGAATAGATACGCAGTATTTT
TRBJ2-7 | TRBV6-2/TRBV6-3 | few | - | CASTPARQTVYEQYF | TGTGCCAGCACCCCCGCGCGACAGACCGTCTACGAGCAGTACTTC
TRBJ2-5 | TRBV10-3 | - | TRBD2 | CAISDPGLVVRTQYF | TGTGCCATCAGTGACCCGGGACTAGTAGTCAGGACCCAGTACTTC
TRBJ2-3 | TRBV7-9 | many | TRBD1 | CASSLGPGGRGTDTQYF | TGTGCCAGCAGCTTGGGCCCAGGGGGTCGTGGGACAGATACGCAGTATTTT
TRBJ2-7 | TRBV7-9 | - | TRBD1 | CASSPPTGPGGEQYF | TGTGCCAGCAGCCCCCCGACAGGGCCTGGCGGAGAGCAGTACTTC
TRBJ2-1 | TRBV5-5 | few | - | CASSPRSVGGEQFF | TGTGCCAGCAGCCCAAGGTCGGTGGGCGGTGAGCAGTTCTTC
TRBJ2-1 | TRBV20-1 | - | - | CSARGVGRSSYNEQFF | TGCAGTGCTAGAGGTGTTGGTCGGAGTTCCTACAATGAGCAGTTCTTC
TRBJ1-2 | TRBV7-9 | - | - | CASRPVYGYTF | TGTGCCAGCCGACCTGTTTATGGCTACACCTTC
TRBJ1-1 | TRBV7-2 | many | - | CASSKQGLNTEAFF | TGTGCCAGCAGCAAACAGGGTTTGAACACTGAAGCTTTCTTT
TRBJ2-1 | TRBV12-3/TRBV12-4 | - | TRBD2 | CASRPSGRARNEQFF | TGTGCCAGCAGACCTAGCGGGAGGGCGAGGAATGAGCAGTTCTTC
TRBJ1-5 | TRBV4-1 | - | - | CASSQERWQPQHF | TGCGCCAGCAGCCAGGAACGCTGGCAGCCCCAGCATTTT
TRBJ1-4 | TRBV4-3 | - | - | CASSQEASNEKLFF | TGCGCCAGCAGCCAAGAGGCTTCTAATGAAAAACTGTTTTTT
TRBJ2-4 | TRBV4-1 | - | TRBD2 | CASSQDNSRTGGKNIQYF | TGCGCCAGCAGCCAAGATAATAGCAGGACGGGAGGCAAAAACATTCAGTACTTC
TRBJ1-1 | TRBV7-8 | many | - | CASSLSRIRGAEAFF | TGTGCCAGCAGCTTGTCCCGGATTAGAGGGGCTGAAGCTTTCTTT
TRBJ2-7 | TRBV28 | many | TRBD1 | CASSPTGVHEQYF | TGTGCCAGCAGTCCGACAGGGGTACACGAGCAGTACTTC
TRBJ2-1 | TRBV29-1 | - | - | CSVENLGPEQFF | TGCAGCGTTGAAAATCTTGGCCCTGAGCAGTTCTTC
TRBJ1-5 | TRBV20-1 | - | - | CSARDLGQGGLNQPQHF | TGCAGTGCTAGAGATCTCGGGCAGGGAGGACTCAATCAGCCCCAGCATTTT
TRBJ1-5 | TRBV12-3/TRBV12-4 | many | - | CASSLGGRGQPQHF | TGTGCCAGCAGTTTAGGAGGGAGGGGTCAGCCCCAGCATTTT